A single sample gave rise to the 12 T cell receptor beta chains below, sequenced in a study of early T cells in non-severe SARS-CoV-2 infection. TCRdb re-called the 5' RACE reads through MiXCR, storing one row per CDR3 protein. Of about 110,000 distinct CDR3 sequences in the sample, around 10% were seen once. Specimen: whole blood. The receptors were gathered from an adult who was a healthcare worker with PCR-confirmed SARS-CoV-2 infection or an uninfected control (not recorded which).

The rearrangement uses TRBV12-3 or TRBV12-4 and TRBJ2-7; weak D call: TRBD2 (5 bases). This CDR3 is 15 amino acids long. Trimming cost V 6 bases and J 3 bases, with 18 bases left between them. The CDR3 spells CASSETSIPNYEQYF. For the CDR3, the DNA is TGTGCCAGCAGCGAAACTAGTATTCCCAACTACGAGCAGTACTTC.

CDR3 sequence reads: CASTLRGAWGNIQYF. CDR3 sequence (DNA): TGTGCCAGCACCCTCAGGGGGGCATGGGGGAACATTCAGTACTTC. The chain combines TRBV12-3 or TRBV12-4 with TRBJ2-4; D is perhaps TRBD1 (7 bases). The CDR3 covers 15 residues. V lost 7 bases and J lost 7, with 20 bases in between.

The V and J genes are TRBV6-5 and TRBJ1-5, with D hard to call. Trimming cost V 0 bases and J 7 bases, with 13 bases left between them. In germline, CDR1 is MNHEY, CDR2 SVGAGI. The CDR3 totals 15 residues. As DNA, the CDR3 is TGTGCCAGCAGTTACTCTGCGGCCCCCGGGCAGCCCCAGCATTTT. Its protein product is CASSYSAAPGQPQHF.

This clonotype has at least ten counts. CDR3 DNA sequence: TGTGCCAGCAGCCCAACCGGGACAGTATTTAATGAGCAGTTCTTC. It codes for CASSPTGTVFNEQFF. The V call is TRBV7-3, the J call TRBJ2-1; the match to TRBD1 covers 7 bases. The CDR3 is 15 residues long. CDR1 SGHTA and CDR2 FQGTGA come from the germline V gene. The J segment lost 7 bases and the V segment lost 5 bases, leaving 11 bases of the junction unmatched. Using reference TRBV7-3 and TRBJ2-1 for the parts outside the CDR3, the full variable domain is GAGVSQTPSNKVTEKGKYVELRCDPISGHTALYWYRQSLGQGPEFLIYFQGTGAADDSGLPNDRFFAVRPEGSVSTLKIQRTERGDSAVYLCASSPTGTVFNEQFFGPGTRLTVL.

The chain's CDR3 is CASSQEARPSGNTIYF. CDR3 nucleotides: TGTGCCAGCAGCCAAGAGGCCAGGCCTTCTGGAAACACCATATATTTT. V gene TRBV4-2 combines with J gene TRBJ1-3; D is unclear. Germline CDR1 reads LGHNA; CDR2 reads YNFKEQ. The CDR3 is made up of 16 amino acids. The ends were cut back, 0 bases at V and 1 base at J, with 10 bases in the middle.

This clonotype was detected only a few times. The chain couples TRBV2 to TRBJ1-1, with a weak D call TRBD1 (5 bases). This CDR3 has 15 amino acids. Germline V gives CDR1 SNHLY, CDR2 FYNNEI. Trimming removed 0 bases from V and 4 bases from J, with 12 bases in between. The CDR3: CASSEALSGTTEAFF. CDR3 nucleotides: TGTGCCAGCAGTGAAGCGCTTTCAGGGACCACTGAAGCTTTCTTT.

This clonotype was counted at least ten times. V gene TRBV20-1 combines with J gene TRBJ2-3, with D hard to call. Germline V lookup: CDR1 DFQATT, CDR2 SNEGSKA (reference sequence). The CDR3 is 12 amino acids. The germline V and J ends were trimmed by 3 bases and 2 bases, with 6 bases remaining between them. The CDR3, as DNA: TGCAGTGCTAGGACAAACACAGATACGCAGTATTTT. Amino acid sequence: CSARTNTDTQYF.

The genes are TRBV20-1 and TRBJ2-1; 11 nucleotides match TRBD2. The germline V gene has CDR1 DFQATT and CDR2 SNEGSKA (reference sequence). Trimming at V came to 6 bases and at J to 8 bases, leaving 9 bases not matched to a gene. This CDR3 has 14 amino acids. The CDR3 bases are TGCAGTGCCCGTACTAGCGGGAGAGCTGATGAGCAGTTCTTC. As protein: CSARTSGRADEQFF.

This clonotype was seen ten or more times. The rearrangement links TRBV12-3 or TRBV12-4 to TRBJ2-5; tentatively, D is TRBD2 (6 bases). The ends were cut back, 10 bases at V and 2 bases at J, with 14 bases in the middle. The CDR3 is 13 residues long. Written as DNA, the CDR3 is TGTGCCACAGCATGGAGGGCTCAAGAGACCCAGTACTTC. Its protein product is CATAWRAQETQYF.

This chain links TRBV28 with TRBJ1-5; no reliable D call. Per the germline V gene, CDR1 is MDHEN and CDR2 is SYDVKM. Trimming took off 8 bases at V and 5 bases at J, with 13 bases between the two ends. The CDR3 contains 13 residues. The CDR3 DNA sequence: TGTGCCAGCCCTCTGGGTCCCCATCAGCCCCAGCATTTT. Amino acids: CASPLGPHQPQHF.

This clonotype occurred a few times. The V gene is TRBV29-1, the J gene TRBJ2-3; no clear D gene. The CDR3 has 12 residues. Looked up from germline, CDR1 is SQVTM and CDR2 is ANQGSEA. Trimming removed 2 bases at V and 3 bases at J, with 6 bases between. The CDR3 is CSVEFGTDTQYF. The CDR3, as DNA: TGCAGCGTTGAATTCGGGACAGATACGCAGTATTTT.

In its sample, this clonotype was seen a few times. CDR3: CASSFAGRNYGYTF. For the CDR3, the DNA is TGTGCCAGCAGTTTCGCAGGACGTAACTATGGCTACACCTTC. The chain links TRBV27 to TRBJ1-2, with no clear D. Trimming pared 3 bases from V and 1 base from J, leaving 9 bases between. Germline V gives CDR1 MNHEY, CDR2 SMNVEV (reference sequence). This CDR3 has 14 amino acids.